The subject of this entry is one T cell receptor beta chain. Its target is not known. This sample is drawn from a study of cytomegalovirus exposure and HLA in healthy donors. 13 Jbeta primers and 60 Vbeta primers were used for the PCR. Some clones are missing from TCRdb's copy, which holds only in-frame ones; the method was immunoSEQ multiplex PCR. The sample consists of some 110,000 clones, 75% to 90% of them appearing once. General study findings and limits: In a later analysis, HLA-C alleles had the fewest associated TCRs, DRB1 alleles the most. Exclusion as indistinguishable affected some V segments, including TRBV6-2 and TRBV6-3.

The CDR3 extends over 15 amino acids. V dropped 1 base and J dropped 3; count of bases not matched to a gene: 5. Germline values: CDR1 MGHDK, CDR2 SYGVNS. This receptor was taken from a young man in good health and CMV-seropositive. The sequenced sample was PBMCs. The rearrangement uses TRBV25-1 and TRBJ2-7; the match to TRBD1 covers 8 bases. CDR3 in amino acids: CASSEWDRSDYEQYF. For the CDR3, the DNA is TGTGCCAGCAGTGAATGGGACAGGTCAGACTACGAGCAGTACTTC.